This T cell receptor (beta chain) was obtained from a study of T cells in localized non-small cell lung cancer. Notes on this clone: Its antigen is still unknown.

The repertoire was sequenced with immunoSEQ multiplex PCR; TCRdb's copy has only in-frame clones and lacks some. The repertoire holds 45,000 to 60,000 clones, more than 85% seen once, with roughly 2.5% in the top ten. The CDR3 has 15 residues. The V gene end was trimmed by 5 bases and the J gene end by 9 bases; junction bases not matched to a gene: 10. Germline V gene sequence: CDR1 MNHEY, CDR2 SMNVEV (reference sequence). Findings and limits, study-wide: Longer overall survival was associated with a higher density of T cells in the blood. Sequencing was limited to one tumor region, leaving the possibility of heterogeneity open.

The starting material was PBMCs, obtained before any cancer treatment. This clonotype originated in a man aged 40 to 69 with stage II lung adenocarcinoma. This chain connects TRBV27 to TRBJ1-6, with 7 positions matching TRBD1. As DNA, the CDR3 is TGTGCCAGCAGTCCCCGACAGGGACAAGGTTCACCCCTCCACTTT. This codes for CASSPRQGQGSPLHF.